The 24 T cell receptor beta chains given below trace back to one sample, sequenced in a study of shared clonotypes between healthy human individuals. Assay used: immunoSEQ multiplex PCR; TCRdb lists only in-frame clones, some missing. The table has over a million clones, 75% to 80% seen once. The material sequenced was memory CD4+ T cells from PBMCs. Documented subset: CD45RA-negative fraction. The origin of the receptors is a man younger than 35 in good health. Some clones in this sample may be carry-over from other donors' samples.

The rearrangement joins TRBV11-1 to TRBJ1-4; TRBD1 matches 8 bases. The CDR3 has 14 amino acids. Losses at the gene ends were 4 bases for V and 7 bases for J; bases not matched to a gene: 5. Germline V gene sequence: CDR1 SGHAT, CDR2 FQDESV (reference sequence). The CDR3 reads CASSSQGAGEKLFF. The CDR3 bases are TGTGCCAGCAGCTCCCAGGGGGCCGGTGAAAAACTGTTTTTT.

The chain links TRBV6-5 to TRBJ2-5; D is possibly TRBD1 or TRBD2 (6 bases each). V was pared by 11 bases and J by 3 bases, with 10 bases between. CDR3 length: 11 amino acids. Germline CDR1 reads MNHEY; CDR2 reads SVGAGI. This CDR3 reads CAGGTKETQYF. The CDR3 DNA reads as TGTGCCGGCGGGACAAAAGAGACCCAGTACTTC.

The chain employs TRBV18 and TRBJ1-1; D unresolved. CDR1 and CDR2 from the germline V gene are KGHSH and LQKENI. The CDR3 loop spans 13 amino acids. The V end lost 2 bases, the J end lost 4 bases, and 8 bases lay between the germline ends. CDR3 bases: TGTGCCAGCTCACCAAATTTAATCACTGAAGCTTTCTTT. Protein product: CASSPNLITEAFF.

About this clone: The same CDR3 can be traced to other DNA sequences in this sample. This rearrangement joins TRBV2 to TRBJ2-1; 11 bases are shared with TRBD2. Looked up from germline, CDR1 is SNHLY and CDR2 is FYNNEI. V shed 7 bases and J 2 bases; nucleotides not matched to a gene: 1. The CDR3 contains 14 residues. Here the CDR3 DNA reads TGTGCCAGCACGGGACTAGCGGCCTACAATGAGCAGTTCTTC. Encoded protein: CASTGLAAYNEQFF.

This clone appeared a few times. The rearrangement uses TRBV28 and TRBJ1-3; 8 bases are a match to TRBD1. Germline V gene lookup returns CDR1 MDHEN and CDR2 SYDVKM. After removal of 5 bases from V and 0 bases from J, the junction contained 9 bases not matched to a gene. This CDR3 is built from 17 residues. The CDR3 DNA reads TGTGCCAGCAGTACCCCGGACAGGGCCTTCTCTGGAAACACCATATATTTT. It specifies CASSTPDRAFSGNTIYF.

This clone is a singleton in its sample. The V gene is TRBV5-1, the J gene TRBJ2-5, with TRBD1 matching 10 bases. The J call may be faulty, since TRBJ2-7 better matches the DNA end. CDR1 and CDR2 from the germline V gene are SGHRS and YFSETQ. The CDR3 extends over 14 amino acids. CDR3 bases: TGCGCCAGCAGCTGGGGACAGGGGCTCTACGAGCAGTACTTC. This sequence encodes CASSWGQGLYEQYF.

V usage is TRBV9 and J usage is TRBJ2-5; tentatively, D is TRBD2 (5 bases). The CDR3 is 16 amino acids. Germline assignment: CDR1 SGDLS and CDR2 YYNGEE. The germline V and J ends were trimmed by 1 base and 1 base, with 14 bases remaining between them. CDR3 sequence: CASSVRSGSIQETQYF. DNA of the CDR3: TGTGCCAGCAGCGTAAGGTCGGGGAGCATCCAAGAGACCCAGTACTTC.

The V call is TRBV7-2, the J call TRBJ2-3; TRBD2 matches 7 bases. The germline gives CDR1 SGHTA, CDR2 FQGNSA. CDR3 size: 13 residues. The J segment lost 5 bases and the V segment lost 3 bases, leaving 2 bases of the junction unmatched. The DNA of the CDR3 is TGTGCCAGCAGCTTCGGACTAGGAGATACGCAGTATTTT. Translating gives CASSFGLGDTQYF.

This sequence joins TRBV9 and TRBJ2-1; tentatively, D is TRBD2 (5 bases). The CDR3 is 14 amino acids. Germline V CDR1 and CDR2: SGDLS, YYNGEE. Trimming left V 9 bases short and J 0 bases short, with 13 bases between. The CDR3 sequence: CAMISDFSYNEQFF. The CDR3 DNA is TGTGCCATGATTAGCGATTTCTCCTACAATGAGCAGTTCTTC.

The chain has TRBV2 and TRBJ2-5; tentatively, D is TRBD1 or TRBD2 (5 bases each). There are 17 residues in the CDR3. Germline CDR1 SNHLY, CDR2 FYNNEI. Trimming shortened V by 0 bases and J by 8 bases, and 22 bases separated the two germline ends. Here the CDR3 reads CASSEALGVGVLRTQYF. DNA for the CDR3: TGTGCCAGCAGTGAAGCGCTGGGGGTTGGCGTATTACGAACCCAGTACTTC.

The chain links TRBV5-1 to TRBJ2-5, with 11 bases matching TRBD2. Looked up from germline, CDR1 is SGHRS and CDR2 is YFSETQ. The CDR3 consists of 16 residues. J lost 1 base, V lost 3 bases, and 5 bases had no gene match. Written as DNA, the CDR3 is TGCGCCAGCAGCTCAGGACTAGCGGGCAGCCAAGAGACCCAGTACTTC. Its protein product is CASSSGLAGSQETQYF.

The chain has TRBV7-8 and TRBJ1-1; D call uncertain. This CDR3 has 14 amino acids. Germline CDR1 and CDR2: SGHVS and FQNEAQ. V lost 5 bases and J 11 bases, leaving 21 bases between the germline ends. The CDR3 loop reads CASSPEAVGLGAFF. The CDR3 DNA sequence: TGTGCCAGCAGCCCAGAGGCGGTTGGGTTGGGGGCTTTCTTT.

Comments on this clone: The sample holds other DNA sequences that translate to the same CDR3. The chain has TRBV5-4 and TRBJ1-1; maybe TRBD1 (5 bases). V shed 0 bases and J shed 1 base, with 7 bases lying between them. The V gene's germline CDR1 is SGHNT and CDR2 YYREEE (reference sequence). This CDR3 contains 14 residues. CDR3 amino acids: CASSLAGTNTEAFF. The DNA of the CDR3 is TGTGCCAGCAGCTTGGCAGGGACGAACACTGAAGCTTTCTTT.

The V and J genes are TRBV29-1 and TRBJ2-7; TRBD1 is a possible D gene (5 bases). CDR3 length: 12 residues. V shed 4 bases and J shed 3 bases, with 10 bases lying between them. Germline CDR1 reads SQVTM; CDR2 reads ANQGSEA. In DNA form, the CDR3 reads TGCAGCGTTGCCGCGACAGACTACGAGCAGTACTTC. Residues: CSVAATDYEQYF.

The chain uses TRBV5-4 and TRBJ2-5; 7 bases match TRBD2. Germline assignment: CDR1 SGHNT and CDR2 YYREEE (reference sequence). The ends lost 4 bases at V and 1 base at J; junction bases unmatched: 1. CDR3 length: 13 residues. The CDR3 nucleotides are TGTGCCAGCAGCCCTAGCGGCCAAGAGACCCAGTACTTC. It specifies CASSPSGQETQYF.

As to this clone: A read error is likely here: a far larger clone is one base away. This chain links TRBV6-1 with TRBJ2-7; D call uncertain. Germline CDR1 MNHNS, CDR2 SASEGT. This CDR3 contains 13 residues. CDR3 loop: CAGSVSTNYEQYF. In nucleotides, the CDR3 is TGTGCCGGCAGTGTGTCAACTAACTACGAGCAGTACTTC.

This rearrangement joins TRBV7-2 to TRBJ1-5, with D possibly matching TRBD1 (6 bases). The germline CDR1 and CDR2 sequences are SGHTA and FQGNSA. Trimming shortened V by 6 bases and J by 2 bases, and 14 bases separated the two germline ends. CDR3 size: 15 residues. CDR3 nucleotides: TGTGCCAGCAGGACAACGGGGGGCGGCAATCAGCCCCAGCATTTT. Residues: CASRTTGGGNQPQHF. Full variable domain (outside the CDR3, taken from reference TRBV7-2 and TRBJ1-5): GAGVSQSPSNKVTEKGKDVELRCDPISGHTALYWYRQSLGQGLEFLIYFQGNSAPDKSGLPSDRFSAERTGGSVSTLTIQRTQQEDSAVYLCASRTTGGGNQPQHFGDGTRLSIL.

CDR3 region: CASSRGLAGGSPYEQYF. The DNA of the CDR3 is TGTGCCAGCAGCCGAGGACTAGCGGGAGGCTCCCCCTACGAGCAGTACTTC. V usage is TRBV4-2 and J usage is TRBJ2-7; TRBD2 matches at 14 bases. This CDR3 region has 17 residues. CDR1 and CDR2 from the germline V gene are LGHNA and YNFKEQ. V trimming: 4 bases; J trimming: 2 bases; junction bases outside the gene matches: 7.

This clone occurred once. Distinct nucleotide sequences in the sample also encode this CDR3. The V call is TRBV19, the J call TRBJ2-3, with unresolved D. Germline V gene sequence: CDR1 LNHDA, CDR2 SQIVND (reference sequence). V shed 5 bases and J shed 3 bases, with 6 bases lying between them. CDR3 length equals 12 residues. The CDR3 region has the DNA TGTGCCAGTAGTCCACGTACAGATACGCAGTATTTT. Translating gives CASSPRTDTQYF. Looking up the rest from reference TRBV19 and TRBJ2-3 gives the full variable domain: DGGITQSPKYLFRKEGQNVTLSCEQNLNHDAMYWYRQDPGQGLRLIYYSQIVNDFQKGDIAEGYSVSREKKESFPLTVTSAQKNPTAFYLCASSPRTDTQYFGPGTRLTVL.

The chain uses TRBV19 and TRBJ2-6; tentative D call: TRBD1 (6 bases). V lost 6 bases and J 2 bases, leaving 11 bases between the germline ends. Germline V CDR1 and CDR2: LNHDA, SQIVND (reference sequence). CDR3 size: 15 residues. The CDR3 is CASRSNRAGANVLTF. In nucleotides, the CDR3 is TGTGCCAGTAGATCGAACAGGGCTGGGGCCAACGTCCTGACTTTC.

On this clone itself: The sample contains more than one DNA sequence encoding this CDR3. J is TRBJ1-3 and V is TRBV7-2; D perhaps matches TRBD1 (5 bases). The length of the CDR3 is 14 residues. Germline CDR1 SGHTA, CDR2 FQGNSA. Trimming removed 3 bases at V and 1 base at J, with 7 bases between. The CDR3 DNA follows: TGTGCCAGCAGCTTTACAGGTTCTGGAAACACCATATATTTT. Protein product: CASSFTGSGNTIYF.

In the case of this clone: The identical CDR3 is also encoded by other nucleotide sequences in the sample. This chain links TRBV6-5 with TRBJ1-1; maybe TRBD1 (5 bases). CDR1 and CDR2 from the germline V gene are MNHEY and SVGAGI. The CDR3 is made up of 13 amino acids. V dropped 2 bases and J dropped 4 bases, with 8 bases sitting between them. CDR3 coding DNA: TGTGCCAGCAGTTACAATAGGGGCACTGAAGCTTTCTTT. This encodes CASSYNRGTEAFF.

This clone has ten or more counts. J is TRBJ1-3 and V is TRBV4-3; D not certain. V dropped 1 base and J dropped 0 bases, with 10 bases sitting between them. CDR1 is LGHNA and CDR2 is YSLEER in the germline V gene. CDR3 length: 16 amino acids. In DNA form, the CDR3 reads TGCGCCAGCAGCCAAGGCCTCGGGAGCTCTGGAAACACCATATATTTT. Translation: CASSQGLGSSGNTIYF.

The chain links TRBV30 to TRBJ2-7; TRBD2 aligns across 12 bases. This CDR3 contains 13 residues. Germline loops: CDR1 GTSNPN, CDR2 SVGIG (reference sequence). Trimming at V came to 5 bases and at J to 6 bases, leaving 5 bases not matched to a gene. This chain's CDR3 is CAWESSGRGEQYF. As DNA, the CDR3 is TGTGCCTGGGAATCTAGCGGGAGGGGCGAGCAGTACTTC.